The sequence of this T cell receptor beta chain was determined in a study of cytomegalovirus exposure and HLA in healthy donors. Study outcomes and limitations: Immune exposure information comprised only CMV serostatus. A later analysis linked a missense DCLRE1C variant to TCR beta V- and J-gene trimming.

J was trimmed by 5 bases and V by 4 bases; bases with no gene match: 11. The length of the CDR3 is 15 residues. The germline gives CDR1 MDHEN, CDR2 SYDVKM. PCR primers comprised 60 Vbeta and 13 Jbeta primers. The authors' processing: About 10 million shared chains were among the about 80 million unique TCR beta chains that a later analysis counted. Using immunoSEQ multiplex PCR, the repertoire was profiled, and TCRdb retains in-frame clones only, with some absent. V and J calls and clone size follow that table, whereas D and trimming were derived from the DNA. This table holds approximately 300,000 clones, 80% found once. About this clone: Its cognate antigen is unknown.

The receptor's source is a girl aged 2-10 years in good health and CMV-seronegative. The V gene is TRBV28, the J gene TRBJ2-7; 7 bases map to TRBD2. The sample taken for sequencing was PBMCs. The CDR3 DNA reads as TGTGCCAGCAGTTCCCTGTGGGAGGGCAGAGACGAGCAGTACTTC. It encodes CASSSLWEGRDEQYF.